This T cell receptor beta chain emerged from a study of cytomegalovirus exposure and HLA in healthy donors. Study-level findings and limits: Earlier analysis yielded a pattern in which most TCR beta V segments were productive about 90% or about 30% of the time. Among the sequence variants, a highly shared cluster was likely an artifact of sequencing. The listing of 160 or so TCR beta chains classed them as cytomegalovirus-associated.

With respect to this clone: Its antigen remains unknown.

Primers: 60 Vbeta forward and 13 Jbeta reverse. Here immunoSEQ multiplex PCR was the method, and the copy in TCRdb shows in-frame clones only, minus some. The repertoire holds about 190,000 clones, with roughly 80% as singletons. Looked up from germline, CDR1 is GTSNPN and CDR2 is SVGIG (reference sequence). The CDR3 is 16 residues long. V was trimmed by 2 bases and J by 8 bases, leaving 21 bases between them. The V gene is TRBV30, the J gene TRBJ1-4; possible D gene TRBD1, 6 bases. Sequenced sample: PBMCs. The receptor was derived from a woman aged 25 to 39 in good health and CMV-seropositive. The CDR3 loop reads CAWSPRTVFGGEKLFF. The CDR3 DNA sequence: TGTGCCTGGAGTCCCCGGACAGTCTTCGGCGGGGAAAAACTGTTTTTT.